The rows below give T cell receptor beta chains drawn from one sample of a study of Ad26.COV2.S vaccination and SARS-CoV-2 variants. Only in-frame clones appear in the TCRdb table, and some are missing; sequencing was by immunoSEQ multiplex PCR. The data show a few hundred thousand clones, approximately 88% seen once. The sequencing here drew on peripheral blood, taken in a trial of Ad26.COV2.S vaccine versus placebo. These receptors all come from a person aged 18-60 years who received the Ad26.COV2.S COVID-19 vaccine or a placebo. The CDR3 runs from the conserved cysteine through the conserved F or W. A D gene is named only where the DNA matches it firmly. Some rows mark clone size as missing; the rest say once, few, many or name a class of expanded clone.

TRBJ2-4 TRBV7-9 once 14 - TGTGCCAGCAGCTTACTTGGGGATTGGAACATTCAGTACTTC CASSLLGDWNIQYF
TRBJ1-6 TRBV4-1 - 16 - TGCGCCAGCAGCCAAGCCACCAGGGGATATAATTCACCCCTCCACTTT CASSQATRGYNSPLHF
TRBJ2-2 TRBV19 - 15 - TGTGCCAGTAGTATAGGCTCGGGTCTTTCCGGGGAGCTGTTTTTT CASSIGSGLSGELFF
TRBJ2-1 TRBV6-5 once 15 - TGTGCCAGCAGGGCGATAGTTAGCTCCTACAATGAGCAGTTCTTC CASRAIVSSYNEQFF
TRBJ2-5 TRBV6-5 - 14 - TGTGCCAGCAGCCCAACTGGGACAAGAGAGACCCAGTACTTC CASSPTGTRETQYF
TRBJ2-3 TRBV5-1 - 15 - TGCGCCAGCAGCGAGTTGACAGGCTTCACAGATACGCAGTATTTT CASSELTGFTDTQYF
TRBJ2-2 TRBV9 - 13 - TGTGCCAGCAGTGGCATAATCACCGGGGAGCTGTTTTTT CASSGIITGELFF
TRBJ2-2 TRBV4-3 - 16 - TGCGCCAGCAGCCCACAGAGGGGCGATAACACCGGGGAGCTGTTTTTT CASSPQRGDNTGELFF
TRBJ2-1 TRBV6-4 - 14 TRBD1 TGTGCCAGCAGTGAGGGACAGGGGAGCAATGAGCAGTTCTTC CASSEGQGSNEQFF
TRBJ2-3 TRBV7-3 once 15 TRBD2 TGTGCCAGCAGCTTACAGCGGGATAGCACAGATACGCAGTATTTT CASSLQRDSTDTQYF
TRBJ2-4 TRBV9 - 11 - TGTGCCAGCAGCGACGGAAACATTCAGTACTTC CASSDGNIQYF
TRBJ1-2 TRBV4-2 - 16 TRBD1 TGTGCCAGCAGCCAAGGTTCCCAACAGGGGATTAGGGGCTACACCTTC CASSQGSQQGIRGYTF
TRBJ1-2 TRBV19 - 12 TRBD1 TGTGCCAGTAGAACGGGACAGGGAGGCTACACCTTC CASRTGQGGYTF
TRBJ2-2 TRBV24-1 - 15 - TGTGCCACCAGTGATTTGGACCAGCACACCGGGGAGCTGTTTTTT CATSDLDQHTGELFF
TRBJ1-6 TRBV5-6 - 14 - TGTGCCAGCAGCCGCGTCGTGGGGCATTCACCCCTCCACTTT CASSRVVGHSPLHF
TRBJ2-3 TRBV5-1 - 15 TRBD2 TGCGCCAGCAGCTGGGCGGGGGGTAGCACAGATACGCAGTATTTT CASSWAGGSTDTQYF
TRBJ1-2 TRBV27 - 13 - TGTGCCAGCAGTTTAGGGATAGGGAATGGCTACACCTTC CASSLGIGNGYTF
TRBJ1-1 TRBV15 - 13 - TGTGCCACCAGTGTAATCGGGGGGACTGAAGCTTTCTTT CATSVIGGTEAFF
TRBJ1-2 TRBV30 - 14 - TGTGCCTGGACTTCCGGTATTGGGGGGTATGGCTACACCTTC CAWTSGIGGYGYTF
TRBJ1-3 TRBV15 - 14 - TGTGCCACCAGCAGAGGGGACCCTGGAAACACCATATATTTT CATSRGDPGNTIYF
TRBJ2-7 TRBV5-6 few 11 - TGTGCCAGCAGCTCAAACTACGAGCAGTACTTC CASSSNYEQYF
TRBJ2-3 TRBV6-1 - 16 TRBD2 TGTGCCAGCAGTGGGGAGCGGGGGCGAAGCACAGATACGCAGTATTTT CASSGERGRSTDTQYF
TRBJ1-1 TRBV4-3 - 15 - TGCGCCAGCAGCCAAGATCAGGACCCGAACACTGAAGCTTTCTTT CASSQDQDPNTEAFF
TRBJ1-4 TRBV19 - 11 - TGTGCCAGTAGATTGGATGAAAAACTGTTTTTT CASRLDEKLFF
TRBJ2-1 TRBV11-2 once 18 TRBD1 TGTGCCAGCAGCTTAGTCCGGTACACCGGGACAGGGGGCGATGAGCAGTTCTTC CASSLVRYTGTGGDEQFF
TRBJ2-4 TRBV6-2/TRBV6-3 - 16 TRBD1 TGTGCCAGCAGTTACCCCCAGACAGGGGGCAGGAACATTCAGTACTTC CASSYPQTGGRNIQYF
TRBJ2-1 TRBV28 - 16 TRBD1 TGTGCCAGCAGTTTATACCAGGGGGCGCTGGACAATGAGCAGTTCTTC CASSLYQGALDNEQFF
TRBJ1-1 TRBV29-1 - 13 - TGCAGCGTTGTAGGACGCCTGAATACTGAAGCTTTCTTT CSVVGRLNTEAFF
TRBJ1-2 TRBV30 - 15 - TGTGCCTGGAGTATCGGTATCAGGGCCTTCTATGGCTACACCTTC CAWSIGIRAFYGYTF
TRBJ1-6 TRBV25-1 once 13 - TGTGCCAGCAGTGGGCAGGGGAATTCACCCCTCCACTTT CASSGQGNSPLHF
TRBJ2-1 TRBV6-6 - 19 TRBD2 TGTGCCAGCAGTCGCAAGCGGGGGGGCCCGAGGAGCTCCTACAATGAGCAGTTCTTC CASSRKRGGPRSSYNEQFF
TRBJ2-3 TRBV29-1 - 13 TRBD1 TGCAGCGTTGGACAGGGGATTGCAGATACGCAGTATTTT CSVGQGIADTQYF
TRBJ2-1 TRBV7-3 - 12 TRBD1 TGTGCCAGCAGCTCAACCGGGACAGGGGCGTTCTTC CASSSTGTGAFF
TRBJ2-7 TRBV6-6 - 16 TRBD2 TGTGCCAGCAGTTACTCGATGGGGGGAGGGACCTACGAGCAGTACTTC CASSYSMGGGTYEQYF
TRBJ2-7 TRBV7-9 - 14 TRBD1 TGTGCCAGCAGCACCGGGACAGGGCTGTACGAGCAGTACTTC CASSTGTGLYEQYF
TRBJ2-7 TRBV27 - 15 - TGTGCCAGCAGACCAGTGGGGGAAACGGACTACGAGCAGTACTTC CASRPVGETDYEQYF
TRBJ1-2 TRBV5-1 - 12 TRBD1 TGCGCCAGCAGCTTCCAGGGGGATGGCTACACCTTC CASSFQGDGYTF
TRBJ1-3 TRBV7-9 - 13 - TGTGCCTGGGGGGGGAACTCTGGAAACACCATATATTTT CAWGGNSGNTIYF
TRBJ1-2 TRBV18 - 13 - TGTGCCAGCTCAACCGGGACGGACTATGGCTACACCTTC CASSTGTDYGYTF
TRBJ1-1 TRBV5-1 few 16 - TGCGCCAGCAGCTTGTCGACGGCTTGGGCGGGCACTGAAGCTTTCTTT CASSLSTAWAGTEAFF
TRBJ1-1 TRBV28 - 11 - TGTGCCAGCAGTTTTGGCCTTGAAGCTTTCTTT CASSFGLEAFF
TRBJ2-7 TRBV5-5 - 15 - TGTGCCAGCAGCTTTGGGCGGGGAAGGACCTACGAGCAGTACTTC CASSFGRGRTYEQYF
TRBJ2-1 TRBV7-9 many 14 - TGTGCCAGCAGCTTAGCCGGAGGGTCTCATGAGCAGTTCTTC CASSLAGGSHEQFF
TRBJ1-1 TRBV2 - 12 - TGTGCCAGCATGAGGTTAGCGTCACAAGCTTTCTTT CASMRLASQAFF
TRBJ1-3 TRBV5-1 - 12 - TGCGCCAGCAGCTCCCCCCGACCCCGGGAGTATTTT CASSSPRPREYF
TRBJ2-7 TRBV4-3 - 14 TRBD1 TGCGCCAGCAGCCAAGGGACAGGGACCCACGAGCAGTACTTC CASSQGTGTHEQYF
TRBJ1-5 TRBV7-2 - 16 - TGTGCCAGCAGCTTAGTAGGTGGGTCAGACGGTCAGCCCCAGCATTTT CASSLVGGSDGQPQHF
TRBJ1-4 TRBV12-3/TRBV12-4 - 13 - TGTGCCAGCTCAGGGCGGACCTATGAAAAACTGTTTTTT CASSGRTYEKLFF
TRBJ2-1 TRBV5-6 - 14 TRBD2 TGTGCCAGCAGCTTTCACGGGGGGGCCCGGGAGCAGTTCTTC CASSFHGGAREQFF
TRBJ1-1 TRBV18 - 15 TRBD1 TGTGCCAGCTCACCGCAACTGACAGGGTGGACTGAAGCTTTCTTT CASSPQLTGWTEAFF